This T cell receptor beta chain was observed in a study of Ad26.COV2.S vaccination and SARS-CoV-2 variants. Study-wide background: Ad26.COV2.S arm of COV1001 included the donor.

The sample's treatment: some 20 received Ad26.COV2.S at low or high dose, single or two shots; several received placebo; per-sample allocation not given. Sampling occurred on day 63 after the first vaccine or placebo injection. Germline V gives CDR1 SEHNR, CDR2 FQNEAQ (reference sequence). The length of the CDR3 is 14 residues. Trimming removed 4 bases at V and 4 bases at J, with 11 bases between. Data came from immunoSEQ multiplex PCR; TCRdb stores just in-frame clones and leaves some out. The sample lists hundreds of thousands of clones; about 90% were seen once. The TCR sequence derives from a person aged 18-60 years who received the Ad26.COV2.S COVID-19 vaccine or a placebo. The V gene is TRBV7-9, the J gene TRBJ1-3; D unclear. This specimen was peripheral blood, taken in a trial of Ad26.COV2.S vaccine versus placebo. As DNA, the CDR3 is TGTGCCAGCAGCTCTTCCGGTCTGGGAAACACCATATATTTT. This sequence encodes CASSSSGLGNTIYF. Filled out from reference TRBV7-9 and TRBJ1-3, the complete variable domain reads DTGVSQNPRHKITKRGQNVTFRCDPISEHNRLYWYRQTLGQGPEFLTYFQNEAQLEKSRLLSDRFSAERPKGSFSTLEIQRTEQGDSAMYLCASSSSGLGNTIYFGEGSWLTVV.